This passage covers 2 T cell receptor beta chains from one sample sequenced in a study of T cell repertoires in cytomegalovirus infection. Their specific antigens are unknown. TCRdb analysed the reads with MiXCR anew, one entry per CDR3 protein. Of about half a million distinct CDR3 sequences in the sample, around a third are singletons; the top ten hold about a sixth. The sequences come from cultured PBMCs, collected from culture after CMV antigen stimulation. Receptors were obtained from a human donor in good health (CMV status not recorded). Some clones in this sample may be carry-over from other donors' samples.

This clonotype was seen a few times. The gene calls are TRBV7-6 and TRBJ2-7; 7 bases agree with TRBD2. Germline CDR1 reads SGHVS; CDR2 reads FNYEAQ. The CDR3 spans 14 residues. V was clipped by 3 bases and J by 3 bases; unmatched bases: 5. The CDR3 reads CASSLAGEIYEQYV. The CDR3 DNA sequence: TGTGCCAGCAGCTTGGCGGGAGAGATCTACGAGCAGTACGTC.

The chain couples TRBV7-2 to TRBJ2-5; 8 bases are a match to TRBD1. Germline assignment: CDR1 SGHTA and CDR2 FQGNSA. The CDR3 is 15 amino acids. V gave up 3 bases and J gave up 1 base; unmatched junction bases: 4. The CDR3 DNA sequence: TGTGCCAGCAGCTTCCTTGGACAGGGCCAAGAGACCCAGTACTTC. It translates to CASSFLGQGQETQYF.